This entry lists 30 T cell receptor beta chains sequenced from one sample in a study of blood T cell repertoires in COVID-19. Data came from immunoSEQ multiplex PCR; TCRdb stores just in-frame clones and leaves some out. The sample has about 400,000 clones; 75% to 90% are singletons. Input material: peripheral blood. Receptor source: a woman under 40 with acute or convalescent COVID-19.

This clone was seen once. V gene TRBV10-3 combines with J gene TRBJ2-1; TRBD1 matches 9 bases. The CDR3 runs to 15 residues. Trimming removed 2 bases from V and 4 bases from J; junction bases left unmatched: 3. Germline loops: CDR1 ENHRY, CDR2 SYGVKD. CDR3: CAISEPGQGYNEQFF. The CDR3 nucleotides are TGTGCCATCAGTGAGCCGGGACAGGGATACAATGAGCAGTTCTTC.

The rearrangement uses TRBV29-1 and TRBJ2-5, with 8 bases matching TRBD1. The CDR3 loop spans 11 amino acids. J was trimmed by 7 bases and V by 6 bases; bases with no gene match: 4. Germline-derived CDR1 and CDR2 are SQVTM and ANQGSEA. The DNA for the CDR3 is TGCAGCGTGGACAGGGAGGTGACCCAGTACTTC. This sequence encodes CSVDREVTQYF. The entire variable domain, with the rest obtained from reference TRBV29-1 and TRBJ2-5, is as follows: SAVISQKPSRDICQRGTSLTIQCQVDSQVTMMFWYRQQPGQSLTLIATANQGSEATYESGFVIDKFPISRPNLTFSTLTVSNMSPEDSSIYLCSVDREVTQYFGPGTRLLVL.

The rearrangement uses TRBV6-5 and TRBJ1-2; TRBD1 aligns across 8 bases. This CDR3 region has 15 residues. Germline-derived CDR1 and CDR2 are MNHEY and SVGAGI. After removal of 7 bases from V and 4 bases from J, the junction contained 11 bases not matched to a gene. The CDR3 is CASNKPQGTGYGYTF. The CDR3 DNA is TGTGCCAGCAATAAACCACAGGGGACAGGCTATGGCTACACCTTC.

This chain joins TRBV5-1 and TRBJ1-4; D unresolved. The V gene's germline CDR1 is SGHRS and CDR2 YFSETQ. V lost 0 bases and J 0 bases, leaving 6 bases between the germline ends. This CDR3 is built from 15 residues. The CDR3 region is CASSLGRATNEKLFF. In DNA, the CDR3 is TGCGCCAGCAGCTTGGGACGGGCAACTAATGAAAAACTGTTTTTT.

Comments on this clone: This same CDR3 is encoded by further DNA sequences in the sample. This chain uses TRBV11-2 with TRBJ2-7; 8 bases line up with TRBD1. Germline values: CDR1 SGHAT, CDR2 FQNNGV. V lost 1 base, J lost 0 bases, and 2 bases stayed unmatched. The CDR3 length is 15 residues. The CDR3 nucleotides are TGTGCCAGCAGCTTAGCCAGGGGGCCCTCCTACGAGCAGTACTTC. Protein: CASSLARGPSYEQYF. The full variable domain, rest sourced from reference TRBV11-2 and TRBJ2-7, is EAGVAQSPRYKIIEKRQSVAFWCNPISGHATLYWYQQILGQGPKLLIQFQNNGVVDDSQLPKDRFSAERLKGVDSTLKIQPAKLEDSAVYLCASSLARGPSYEQYFGPGTRLTVT.

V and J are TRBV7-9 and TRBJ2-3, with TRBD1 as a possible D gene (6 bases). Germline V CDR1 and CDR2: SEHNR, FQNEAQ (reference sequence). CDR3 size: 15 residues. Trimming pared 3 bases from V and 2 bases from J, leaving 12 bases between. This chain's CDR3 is CASSFSTGPTDTQYF. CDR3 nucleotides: TGTGCCAGCAGCTTCTCGACAGGACCCACAGATACGCAGTATTTT.

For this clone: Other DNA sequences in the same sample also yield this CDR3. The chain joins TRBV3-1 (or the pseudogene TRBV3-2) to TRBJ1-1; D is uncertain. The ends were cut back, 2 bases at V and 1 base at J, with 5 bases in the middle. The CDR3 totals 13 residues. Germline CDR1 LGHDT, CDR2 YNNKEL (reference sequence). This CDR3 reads CASSQFRNTEAFF. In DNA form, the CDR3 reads TGTGCCAGCAGCCAATTTCGGAACACTGAAGCTTTCTTT.

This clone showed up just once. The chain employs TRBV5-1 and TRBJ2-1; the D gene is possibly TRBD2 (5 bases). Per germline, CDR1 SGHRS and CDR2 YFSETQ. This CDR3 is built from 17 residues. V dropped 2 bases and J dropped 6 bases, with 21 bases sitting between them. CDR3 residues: CASSFLATGRVGNEQFF. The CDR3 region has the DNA TGCGCCAGCAGCTTCCTGGCGACGGGAAGGGTGGGCAATGAGCAGTTCTTC.

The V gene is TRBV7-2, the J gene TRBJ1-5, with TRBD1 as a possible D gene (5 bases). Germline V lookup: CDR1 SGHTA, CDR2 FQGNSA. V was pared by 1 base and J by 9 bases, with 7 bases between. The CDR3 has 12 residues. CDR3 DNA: TGTGCCAGCAGCTTAGGGGGGGGGCCCCAGCATTTT. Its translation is CASSLGGGPQHF.

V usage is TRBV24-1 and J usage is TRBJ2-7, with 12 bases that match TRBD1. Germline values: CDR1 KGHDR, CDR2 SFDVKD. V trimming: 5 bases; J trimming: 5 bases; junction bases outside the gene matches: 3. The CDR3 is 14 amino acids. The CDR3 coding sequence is TGTGCCACCAGTGGGGGACAGGGGGCCAACGAGCAGTACTTC. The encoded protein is CATSGGQGANEQYF.

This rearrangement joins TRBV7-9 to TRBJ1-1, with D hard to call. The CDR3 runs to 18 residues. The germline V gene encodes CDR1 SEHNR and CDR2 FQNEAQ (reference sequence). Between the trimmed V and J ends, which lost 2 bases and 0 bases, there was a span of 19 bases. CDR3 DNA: TGTGCCAGCAGCTTACCCTCGAGTTCTTCGCCACTGAACACTGAAGCTTTCTTT. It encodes CASSLPSSSSPLNTEAFF.

For the CDR3, the DNA is TGTGCCAGCAGGTACACAGGGGGCGGGACTGAAGCTTTCTTT. Translating gives CASRYTGGGTEAFF. This chain joins TRBV6-2 or TRBV6-3 and TRBJ1-1; 9 nucleotides line up with TRBD1. Losses at the gene ends were 6 bases for V and 5 bases for J; bases not matched to a gene: 7. The CDR3 length is 14 residues. The germline V gene encodes CDR1 MNHEY and CDR2 SVGEGT.

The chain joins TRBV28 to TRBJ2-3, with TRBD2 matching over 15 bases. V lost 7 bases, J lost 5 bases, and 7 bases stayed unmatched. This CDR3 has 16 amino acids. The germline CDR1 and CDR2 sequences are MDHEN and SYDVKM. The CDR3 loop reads CASTRTSGGAGDTQYF. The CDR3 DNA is TGTGCCAGCACCCGGACTAGCGGGGGGGCCGGAGATACGCAGTATTTT. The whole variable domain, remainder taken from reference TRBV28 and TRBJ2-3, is DVKVTQSSRYLVKRTGEKVFLECVQDMDHENMFWYRQDPGLGLRLIYFSYDVKMKEKGDIPEGYSVSREKKERFSLILESASTNQTSMYLCASTRTSGGAGDTQYFGPGTRLTVL.

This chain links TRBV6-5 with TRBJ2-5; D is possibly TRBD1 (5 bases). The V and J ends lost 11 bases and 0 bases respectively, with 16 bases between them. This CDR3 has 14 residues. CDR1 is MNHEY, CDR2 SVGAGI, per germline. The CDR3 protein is CAGAQGFYQETQYF. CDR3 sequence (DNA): TGTGCCGGTGCCCAGGGTTTCTACCAAGAGACCCAGTACTTC.

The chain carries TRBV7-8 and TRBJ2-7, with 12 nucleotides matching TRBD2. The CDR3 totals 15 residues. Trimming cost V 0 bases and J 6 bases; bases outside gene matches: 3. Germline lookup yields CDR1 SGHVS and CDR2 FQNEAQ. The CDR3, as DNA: TGTGCCAGCAGCTTAGCGCAGGGACTAGCGGGCGAGCAGTACTTC. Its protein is CASSLAQGLAGEQYF.

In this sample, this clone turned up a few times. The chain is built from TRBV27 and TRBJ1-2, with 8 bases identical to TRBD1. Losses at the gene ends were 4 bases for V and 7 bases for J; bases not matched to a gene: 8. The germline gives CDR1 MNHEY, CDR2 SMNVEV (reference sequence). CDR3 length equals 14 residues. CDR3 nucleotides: TGTGCCAGCAGTTCCCTTCAGGGGGCGGGTGGCTACACCTTC. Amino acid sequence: CASSSLQGAGGYTF.

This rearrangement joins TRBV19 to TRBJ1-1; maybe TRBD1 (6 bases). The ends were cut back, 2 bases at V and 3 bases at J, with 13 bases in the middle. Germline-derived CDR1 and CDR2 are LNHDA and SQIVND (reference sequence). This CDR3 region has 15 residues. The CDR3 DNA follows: TGTGCCAGTAGTATAACAGGGTCCCCGGACACTGAAGCTTTCTTT. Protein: CASSITGSPDTEAFF.

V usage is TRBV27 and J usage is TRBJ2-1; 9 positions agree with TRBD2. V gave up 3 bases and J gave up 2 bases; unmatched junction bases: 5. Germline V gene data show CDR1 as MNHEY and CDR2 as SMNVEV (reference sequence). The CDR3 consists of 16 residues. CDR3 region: CASSFFSGGTYNEQFF. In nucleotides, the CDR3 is TGTGCCAGCAGTTTTTTTAGCGGGGGTACCTACAATGAGCAGTTCTTC.

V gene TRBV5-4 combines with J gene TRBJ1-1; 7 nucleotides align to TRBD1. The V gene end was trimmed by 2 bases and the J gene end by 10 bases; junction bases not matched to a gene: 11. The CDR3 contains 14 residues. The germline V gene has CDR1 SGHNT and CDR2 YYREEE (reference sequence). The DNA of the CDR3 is TGTGCCAGCAGCTTCCCGGGGACAGTGGAGTCAGCTTTCTTT. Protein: CASSFPGTVESAFF.

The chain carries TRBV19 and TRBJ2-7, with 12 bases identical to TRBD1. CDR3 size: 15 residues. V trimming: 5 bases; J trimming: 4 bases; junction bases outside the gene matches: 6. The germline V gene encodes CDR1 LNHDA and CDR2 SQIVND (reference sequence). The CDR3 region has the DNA TGTGCCAGTAGTGAACCGGGACAGGGGGCTTACGAGCAGTACTTC. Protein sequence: CASSEPGQGAYEQYF.

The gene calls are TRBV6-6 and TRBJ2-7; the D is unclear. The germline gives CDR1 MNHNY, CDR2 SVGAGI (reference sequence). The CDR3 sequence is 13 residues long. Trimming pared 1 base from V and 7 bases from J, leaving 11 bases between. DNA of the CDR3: TGTGCCAGCAGTTACTTCACCCGAGAGGAGCAGTACTTC. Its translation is CASSYFTREEQYF.

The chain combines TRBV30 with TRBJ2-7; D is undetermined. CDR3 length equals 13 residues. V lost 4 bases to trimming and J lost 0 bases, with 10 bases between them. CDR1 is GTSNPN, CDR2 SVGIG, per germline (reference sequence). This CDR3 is CAWNPSSSYEQYF. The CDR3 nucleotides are TGTGCCTGGAACCCCTCGAGCTCCTACGAGCAGTACTTC. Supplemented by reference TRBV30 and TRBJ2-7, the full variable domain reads SQTIHQWPATLVQPVGSPLSLECTVEGTSNPNLYWYRQAAGRGLQLLFYSVGIGQISSEVPQNLSASRPQDRQFILSSKKLLLSDSGFYLCAWNPSSSYEQYFGPGTRLTVT.

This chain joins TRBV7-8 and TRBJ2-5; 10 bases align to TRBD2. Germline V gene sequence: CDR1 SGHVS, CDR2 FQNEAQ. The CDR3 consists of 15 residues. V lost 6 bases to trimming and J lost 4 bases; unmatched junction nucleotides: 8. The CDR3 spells CASSIPASGGETQYF. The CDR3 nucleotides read TGTGCCAGCAGTATCCCGGCTAGCGGGGGAGAGACCCAGTACTTC.

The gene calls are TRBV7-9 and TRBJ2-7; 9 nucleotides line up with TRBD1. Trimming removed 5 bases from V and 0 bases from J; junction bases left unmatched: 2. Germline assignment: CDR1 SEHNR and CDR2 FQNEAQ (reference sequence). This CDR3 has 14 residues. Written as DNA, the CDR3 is TGTGCCAGCAGCGGGACAGGGAGCTCCTACGAGCAGTACTTC. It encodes CASSGTGSSYEQYF.

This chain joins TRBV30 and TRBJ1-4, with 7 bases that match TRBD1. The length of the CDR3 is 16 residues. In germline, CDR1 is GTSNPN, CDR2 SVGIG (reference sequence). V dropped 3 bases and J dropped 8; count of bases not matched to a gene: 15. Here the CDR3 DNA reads TGTGCCTGGAGCGGCCTAGGGGGCAAGGTCGGAGAAAAACTGTTTTTT. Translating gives CAWSGLGGKVGEKLFF.

The CDR3 here is CASRSSGTGELFF. The CDR3 region has the DNA TGTGCCAGCAGGAGTTCCGGCACCGGGGAGCTGTTTTTT. The chain carries TRBV2 and TRBJ2-2, with D unresolved. The CDR3 has 13 residues. V lost 6 bases, J lost 4 bases, and 9 bases lay in between. Germline loops: CDR1 SNHLY, CDR2 FYNNEI.

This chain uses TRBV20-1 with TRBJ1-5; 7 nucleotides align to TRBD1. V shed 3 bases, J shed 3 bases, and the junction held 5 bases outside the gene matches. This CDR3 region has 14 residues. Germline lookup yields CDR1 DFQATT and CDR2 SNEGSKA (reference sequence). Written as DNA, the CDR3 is TGCAGTGCTAGTAGGGGACAGTTCAATCAGCCCCAGCATTTT. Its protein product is CSASRGQFNQPQHF.

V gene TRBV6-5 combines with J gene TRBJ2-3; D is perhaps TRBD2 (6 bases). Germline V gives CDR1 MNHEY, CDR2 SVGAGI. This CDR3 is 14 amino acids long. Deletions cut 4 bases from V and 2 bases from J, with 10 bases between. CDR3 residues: CASSSGGDTDTQYF. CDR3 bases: TGTGCCAGCAGTTCGGGCGGGGACACAGATACGCAGTATTTT.

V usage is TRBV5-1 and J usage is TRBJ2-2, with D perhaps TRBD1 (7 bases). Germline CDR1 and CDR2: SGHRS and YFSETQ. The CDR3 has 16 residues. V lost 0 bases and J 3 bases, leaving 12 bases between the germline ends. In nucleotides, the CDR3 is TGCGCCAGCAGCTTGGCACCCAGGGGGGACACCGGGGAGCTGTTTTTT. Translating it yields CASSLAPRGDTGELFF.

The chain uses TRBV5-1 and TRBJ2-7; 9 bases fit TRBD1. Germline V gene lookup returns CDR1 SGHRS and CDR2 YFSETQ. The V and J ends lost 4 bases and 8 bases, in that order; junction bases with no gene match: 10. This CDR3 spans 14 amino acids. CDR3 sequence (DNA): TGCGCCAGCAGCATCGGGACAGGGTATTTGCAGCAGTACTTC. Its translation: CASSIGTGYLQQYF.